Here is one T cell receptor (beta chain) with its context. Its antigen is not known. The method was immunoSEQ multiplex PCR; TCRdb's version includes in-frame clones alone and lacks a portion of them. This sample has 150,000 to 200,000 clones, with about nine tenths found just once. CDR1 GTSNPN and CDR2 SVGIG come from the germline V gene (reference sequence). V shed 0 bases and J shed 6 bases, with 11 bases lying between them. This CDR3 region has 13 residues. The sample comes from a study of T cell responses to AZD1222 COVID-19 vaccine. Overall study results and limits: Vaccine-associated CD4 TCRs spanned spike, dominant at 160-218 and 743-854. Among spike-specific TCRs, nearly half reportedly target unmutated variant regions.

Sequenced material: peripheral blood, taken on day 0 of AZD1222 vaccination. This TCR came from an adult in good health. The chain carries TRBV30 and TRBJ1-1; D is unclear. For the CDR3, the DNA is TGTGCCTGGAGTGTACAAATGGTCTCTGAAGCTTTCTTT. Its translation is CAWSVQMVSEAFF. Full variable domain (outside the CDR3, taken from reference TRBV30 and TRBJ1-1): SQTIHQWPATLVQPVGSPLSLECTVEGTSNPNLYWYRQAAGRGLQLLFYSVGIGQISSEVPQNLSASRPQDRQFILSSKKLLLSDSGFYLCAWSVQMVSEAFFGQGTRLTVV.